This T cell receptor beta chain was sequenced for a study of PD-1 blockade in classical Hodgkin lymphoma. This CDR3 comprises 16 residues. The V and J ends lost 1 base and 8 bases respectively, with 18 bases between them. CDR1 is SGHNT, CDR2 YENEEA, per germline. The time point: newly diagnosed, previously untreated cHL patient sample. TCRdb's table, derived via immunoSEQ multiplex PCR, lists solely in-frame clones and lacks some. The data hold tens of thousands of clones, with approximately 91% observed a single time. V usage is TRBV11-3 and J usage is TRBJ2-1; tentatively, D is TRBD2 (5 bases). Sequencing was carried out using peripheral blood mononuclear cells (PBMCs). This receptor was identified in a human donor with classical Hodgkin lymphoma. The CDR3 coding sequence is TGTGCCAGCAGCTTAGGAATGGGGAGAAGTCTGGATGAGCAGTTCTTC. It specifies CASSLGMGRSLDEQFF.